Listed below are T cell receptor beta chains from one sample, sequenced in a study of cytomegalovirus exposure and HLA in healthy donors. Repertoires were generated with immunoSEQ multiplex PCR, while TCRdb's copy carries only in-frame clones and drops some. The sample contains some 100,000 clones, more than 60% of which appear only once. Sequenced sample: PBMCs. The receptors derive from a woman aged 18-29 years in good health and CMV-seropositive. Both conserved end residues are part of each CDR3. A D gene is named only where the DNA matches it firmly. Only part of the rows carry a size: once, few, many, or a class if the clone is expanded.

J gene,V gene,D gene,clone size,CDR3 DNA,CDR3 protein
TRBJ2-5,TRBV5-6,NA,few,TGTGCCAGCAGCTTGGGGTCGGAGGAGACCCAGTACTTC,CASSLGSEETQYF
TRBJ2-5,TRBV30,TRBD1,NA,TGTGCCTGGTCCATGGGACAGGGGTACCAAGAGACCCAGTACTTC,CAWSMGQGYQETQYF
TRBJ2-7,TRBV5-8,TRBD1,NA,TGTGCCAGCAGCACGGGACAGATCTCCTACGAGCAGTACTTC,CASSTGQISYEQYF
TRBJ2-2,TRBV5-1,NA,few,TGCGCCAGCAGCCCCGACTCAGGGGTCCCCGGGGAGCTGTTTTTT,CASSPDSGVPGELFF
TRBJ2-1,TRBV5-1,TRBD2,NA,TGCGCCAGCAGCCTTCGCGGACTAGCGGGAACCTCCTACAATGAGCAGTTCTTC,CASSLRGLAGTSYNEQFF
TRBJ2-3,TRBV11-3,NA,once,TGTGCCAGCAGCTTAGCAGAAAGCACAGATACGCAGTATTTT,CASSLAESTDTQYF
TRBJ2-2,TRBV5-1,TRBD1,NA,TGCGCCAGCAGCTCTTCTTCAGGGGGCGCAAACACCGGGGAGCTGTTTTTT,CASSSSSGGANTGELFF
TRBJ2-7,TRBV6-1,NA,NA,TGTGCCAGCAGAGAGTCCCCCTACGAGCAGTACTTC,CASRESPYEQYF
TRBJ2-1,TRBV11-1,TRBD2,NA,TGTGCCAGCAGCCCGGGACTAGCGGGAGGACAATCCTACAATGAGCAGTTCTTC,CASSPGLAGGQSYNEQFF
TRBJ2-1,TRBV14,NA,NA,TGTGCCAGCAGCCAAGGAGTAGCAGGGTCGAGGAGTGAGCAGTTCTTC,CASSQGVAGSRSEQFF
TRBJ2-2,TRBV9,NA,NA,TGTGCCAGCAGCGTCGGGGGAACTAACACCGGGGAGCTGTTTTTT,CASSVGGTNTGELFF
TRBJ2-1,TRBV28,NA,NA,TGTGCCAGCAGTCTTAACAATGAGCAGTTCTTC,CASSLNNEQFF
TRBJ2-3,TRBV7-3,NA,NA,TGTGCCAGCAGCCCCTCCCGGACAGATACGCAGTATTTT,CASSPSRTDTQYF
TRBJ2-7,TRBV28,TRBD1,NA,TGTGCCAGCAGTTCGACAGGGGTACTCTCCTACGAGCAGTACTTC,CASSSTGVLSYEQYF
TRBJ2-2,TRBV13,NA,NA,TGTGCCAGCAGCTCATTAGAGGGGGAAAGGGAGCTGTTTTTT,CASSSLEGERELFF
TRBJ1-2,TRBV4-3,NA,NA,TGCGCCAGCAGCCAAGAAACAGCTTCCTCTTCTAACTATGGCTACACCTTC,CASSQETASSSNYGYTF
TRBJ2-3,TRBV6-4,TRBD2,few,TGTGCCAGCAGTGGGGTGAGCGGGAGCGCAGATACGCAGTATTTT,CASSGVSGSADTQYF
TRBJ1-5,TRBV10-3,NA,NA,TGTGCCATCAGTGAACAGGGATTTGAGCAGCCCCAGCATTTT,CAISEQGFEQPQHF
TRBJ2-6,TRBV7-3,NA,NA,TGTGCCAGCAGCTTACGGCCAGGCCTCTCTGGGGCCAACGTCCTGACTTTC,CASSLRPGLSGANVLTF
TRBJ1-1,TRBV7-9,NA,NA,TGTGCCAGCAGCCCAGTGGCGGCAAATGAAGCTTTCTTT,CASSPVAANEAFF
TRBJ2-7,TRBV4-3,NA,NA,TGCGCCAGCAGCCAAGATCGGGGGAGTTTCTACGAGCAGTACTTC,CASSQDRGSFYEQYF
TRBJ2-7,TRBV27,NA,NA,TGTGCCAGCAGTTCTGGGACACCGTCTCTCGAGCAGTACTTC,CASSSGTPSLEQYF
TRBJ2-7,TRBV7-2,NA,NA,TGTGCCAGCAGCTCCGACTTATACTACGAGCAGTACTTC,CASSSDLYYEQYF
TRBJ2-5,TRBV19,TRBD2,once,TGTGCCAGTAGCGTGGGTGGGGCGGGAGCTCAAGAGACCCAGTACTTC,CASSVGGAGAQETQYF
TRBJ2-1,TRBV27,NA,NA,TGTGCCAGCAGTCTGTCCGCTAGCTCCCTGATAGATGAGCAGTTCTTC,CASSLSASSLIDEQFF
TRBJ2-7,TRBV6-5,TRBD1,NA,TGTGCCAGCAGTCGGGACAGGGGACACGAGCAGTACTTC,CASSRDRGHEQYF
TRBJ1-1,TRBV25-1,NA,few,TGTGCCACAACAGGGTACAGTGAAGCTTTCTTT,CATTGYSEAFF
TRBJ2-7,TRBV6-6,NA,few,TGTGCCAGCATTGGGCAGGCGCGTAACGAGCAGTACTTC,CASIGQARNEQYF
TRBJ2-7,TRBV7-9,NA,NA,TGTGCCAGCAGTCCTTGGACAGTTGCCTACGAGCAGTACTTC,CASSPWTVAYEQYF
TRBJ2-5,TRBV4-3,NA,NA,TGCGCCAGCAGCCAAGATCGGAGTAGCCAAGAGACCCAGTACTTC,CASSQDRSSQETQYF
TRBJ2-1,TRBV20-1,NA,NA,TGCAGTGCTATCAGGGACAATGAGCAGTTCTTC,CSAIRDNEQFF
TRBJ1-1,TRBV5-1,NA,NA,TGCGCCAGCAGCTTCGGAGGGACCACTGAAGCTTTCTTT,CASSFGGTTEAFF
TRBJ2-3,TRBV10-1,NA,few,TGCGCCAGCACCTCAGCCAGGGGAATTGCAGATACGCAGTATTTT,CASTSARGIADTQYF
TRBJ2-3,TRBV28,TRBD2,NA,TGTGCCAGCAAATCCGGCGGGAGCTTCACAGATACGCAGTATTTT,CASKSGGSFTDTQYF
TRBJ2-1,TRBV25-1,NA,once,TGTGCCAGCAGTGAAGCAGGGGTGTACGAGCAGTTCTTC,CASSEAGVYEQFF
TRBJ2-7,TRBV4-3,NA,once,TGCGCCAGCAGCCAAGATCAGGGTGGCTACGAGCAGTACTTC,CASSQDQGGYEQYF
TRBJ1-2,TRBV7-9,NA,few,TGTGCCAGCAGTCCACGCCGGGACACGGCGTATGGCTACACCTTC,CASSPRRDTAYGYTF
TRBJ2-3,TRBV30,NA,NA,TGTGCCTGGAGTGTACCTCCGGGAGAAGGCGCAGATACGCAGTATTTT,CAWSVPPGEGADTQYF
TRBJ2-5,TRBV7-9,NA,once,TGTGCCAGCAGGATAAGGGGAGGAGAGACCCAGTACTTC,CASRIRGGETQYF
TRBJ2-3,TRBV23-1,NA,NA,TGCGCCAGCAGTCTATTAGCACAGGGAGAACGAGCAGATACGCAGTATTTT,CASSLLAQGERADTQYF
TRBJ2-7,TRBV4-1,TRBD1,NA,TGCGCCAGCAGTCTTGGACAGGATCCCACCTCCTACGAGCAGTACTTC,CASSLGQDPTSYEQYF
TRBJ2-7,TRBV4-3,NA,NA,TGCGCCAGCAGCCAAGGGCTAGCGAGTTCCTACGAGCAGTACTTC,CASSQGLASSYEQYF
TRBJ2-1,TRBV19,TRBD1,NA,TGTGCCAGTAGTCACCCCCCGGACAGGTTCTCCTACAATGAGCAGTTCTTC,CASSHPPDRFSYNEQFF
TRBJ1-4,TRBV5-1,NA,few,TGCGCCAGCAGCTTATCAGGGATTCAGGATGAAAAACTGTTTTTT,CASSLSGIQDEKLFF
TRBJ2-3,TRBV5-4,NA,NA,TGTGCCAGCAGCTTGTTCGGGGATACGCAGTATTTT,CASSLFGDTQYF
TRBJ2-1,TRBV18,TRBD2,NA,TGTGCCAGCTCACCGTCTAGCGGGAGGATCTCCTACAATGAGCAGTTCTTC,CASSPSSGRISYNEQFF
TRBJ2-7,TRBV7-9,TRBD1,NA,TGTGCCAGCAGTAGGACAGGGGTCAACGAGCAGTACTTC,CASSRTGVNEQYF
TRBJ2-7,TRBV2,TRBD1,once,TGTGCCAGCAGTTCGGGACAGGGGGCTGAAGAGCAGTACTTC,CASSSGQGAEEQYF
TRBJ2-7,TRBV15,TRBD1,NA,TGTGCCACCAGCATGGGGACAGGGGGGCTCGAGCAGTACTTC,CATSMGTGGLEQYF